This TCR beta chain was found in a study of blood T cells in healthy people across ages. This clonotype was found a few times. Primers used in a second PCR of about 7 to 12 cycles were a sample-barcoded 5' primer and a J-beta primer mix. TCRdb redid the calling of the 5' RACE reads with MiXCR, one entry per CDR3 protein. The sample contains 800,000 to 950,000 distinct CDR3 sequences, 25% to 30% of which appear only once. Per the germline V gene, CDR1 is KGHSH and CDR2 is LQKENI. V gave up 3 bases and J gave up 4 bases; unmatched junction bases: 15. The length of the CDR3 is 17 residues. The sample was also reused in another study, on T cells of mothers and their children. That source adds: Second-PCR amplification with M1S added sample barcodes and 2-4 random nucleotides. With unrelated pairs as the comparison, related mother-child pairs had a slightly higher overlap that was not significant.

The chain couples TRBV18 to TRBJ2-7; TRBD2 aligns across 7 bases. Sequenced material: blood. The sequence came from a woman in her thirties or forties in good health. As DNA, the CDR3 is TGTGCCAGCTCACCGGGAGCACGTGGACGGGGGGTTTACGAGCAGTACTTC. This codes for CASSPGARGRGVYEQYF.